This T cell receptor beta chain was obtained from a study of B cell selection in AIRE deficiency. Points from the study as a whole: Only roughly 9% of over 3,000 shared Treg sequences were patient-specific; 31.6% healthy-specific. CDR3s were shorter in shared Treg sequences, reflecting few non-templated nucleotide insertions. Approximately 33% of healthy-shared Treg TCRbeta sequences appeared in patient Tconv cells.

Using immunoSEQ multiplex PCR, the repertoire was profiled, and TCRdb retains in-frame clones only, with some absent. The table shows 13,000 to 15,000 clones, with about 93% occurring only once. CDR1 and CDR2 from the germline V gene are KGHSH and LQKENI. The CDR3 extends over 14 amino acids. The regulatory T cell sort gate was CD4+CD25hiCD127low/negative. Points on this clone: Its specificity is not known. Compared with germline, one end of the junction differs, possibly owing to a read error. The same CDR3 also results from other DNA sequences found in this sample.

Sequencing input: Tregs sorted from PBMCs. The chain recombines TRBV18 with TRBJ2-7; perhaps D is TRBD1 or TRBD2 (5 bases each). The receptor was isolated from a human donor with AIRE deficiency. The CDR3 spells CASSRTRQQNEQYF. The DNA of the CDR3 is TGTGCCAGCTCACGAACTAGACAGCAGAACGAGCAGTATTTC. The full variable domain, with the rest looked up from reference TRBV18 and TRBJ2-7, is NAGVMQNPRHLVRRRGQEARLRCSPMKGHSHVYWYRQLPEEGLKFMVYLQKENIIDESGMPKERFSAEFPKEGPSILRIQQVVRGDSAAYFCASSRTRQQNEQYFGPGTRLTVT.